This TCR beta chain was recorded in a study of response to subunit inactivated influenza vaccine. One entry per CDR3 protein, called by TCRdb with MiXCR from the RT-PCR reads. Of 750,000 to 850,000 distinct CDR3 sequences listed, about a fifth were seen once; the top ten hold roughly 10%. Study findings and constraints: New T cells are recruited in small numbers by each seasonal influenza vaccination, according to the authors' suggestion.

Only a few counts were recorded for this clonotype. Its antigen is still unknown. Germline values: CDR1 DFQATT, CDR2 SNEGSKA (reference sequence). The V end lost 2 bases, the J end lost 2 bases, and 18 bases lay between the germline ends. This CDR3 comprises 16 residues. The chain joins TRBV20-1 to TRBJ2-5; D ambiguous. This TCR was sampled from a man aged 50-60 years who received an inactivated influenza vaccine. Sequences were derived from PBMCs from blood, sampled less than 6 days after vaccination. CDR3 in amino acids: CSARQTNKGIQETQYF. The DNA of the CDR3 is TGCAGTGCTAGACAAACAAACAAGGGAATTCAAGAGACCCAGTACTTC.